Listed below are T cell receptor beta chains from one sample, sequenced in a study of blood T cell repertoires in COVID-19. Generated by immunoSEQ multiplex PCR, the TCRdb table keeps only in-frame clones and is missing some. The sample shows nearly 250,000 clones, roughly 86% of them seen only once. The sample taken for sequencing was peripheral blood. These receptors all come from a woman aged 55-69 years who had recovered from COVID-19. The CDR3 runs from the conserved cysteine through the conserved F or W. The D gene is left open where the match is weak. Clone size appears in some rows only: once, few, many, or a class for an expanded clone.

TGTGCCAGCAGTGAAAGGACAGGGGGATTACAGCCCCAGCATTTT,CASSERTGGLQPQHF,.,TRBV2,15,TRBD1,TRBJ1-5
TGTGCCAGCTTACGGGAGGGGTTAAACATTCAGTACTTC,CASLREGLNIQYF,.,TRBV12-3/TRBV12-4,13,TRBD2,TRBJ2-4
TGCGCCAGCAGCTTGGGGACAGGGCGCTCTGGGGCCAACGTCCTGACTTTC,CASSLGTGRSGANVLTF,.,TRBV5-1,17,TRBD1,TRBJ2-6
TGTGCCAGCAGTCTCCTCAGGGAACCCAGTGAGCAGTTCTTC,CASSLLREPSEQFF,.,TRBV7-2,14,.,TRBJ2-1
TGTGCCATCAGTGAGCGTACTAGCGGCGGGGAGCTGTTTTTT,CAISERTSGGELFF,.,TRBV10-3,14,TRBD2,TRBJ2-2
TGTGCCAGCAGCTCACGGAGGGACACTGAAGCTTTCTTT,CASSSRRDTEAFF,few,TRBV7-2,13,.,TRBJ1-1
TGCAGTGCTAGTCATCTCCGGAATCAGCCCCAGCATTTT,CSASHLRNQPQHF,.,TRBV20-1,13,.,TRBJ1-5
TGTGCCAGCACCCCAGATAGGGGGCGTCAGCCCCAGCATTTT,CASTPDRGRQPQHF,.,TRBV6-2/TRBV6-3,14,TRBD1,TRBJ1-5
TGTGCCAGCTCACCTCGGACAGGGGGCTCCGAGGTCTATGGCTACACCTTC,CASSPRTGGSEVYGYTF,.,TRBV18,17,TRBD1,TRBJ1-2
TGTGCCAGCAGCTTGATTGGGGGGGCGCAGGCTTCTGGCTACACCTTC,CASSLIGGAQASGYTF,.,TRBV5-4,16,.,TRBJ1-2
TGTGCCAGCAGCTCTAGCCTGATCAATGAGCAGTTCTTC,CASSSSLINEQFF,.,TRBV7-2,13,.,TRBJ2-1
TGTGCCATCAGTGGCCAATCAGGCAATGAGCAGTTCTTC,CAISGQSGNEQFF,.,TRBV10-3,13,.,TRBJ2-1
TGTGCCAGAAGCTTGAGGGACAGGCAACCTGAGGAGACCCAGTACTTC,CARSLRDRQPEETQYF,.,TRBV5-3,16,TRBD1,TRBJ2-5
TGTGCCAGCAGCCCCCAAACAAGCCAAGAGACCCAGTACTTC,CASSPQTSQETQYF,.,TRBV9,14,.,TRBJ2-5
TGTGCCAGCAGCGACCGACAGGATTCACCCCTCCACTTT,CASSDRQDSPLHF,.,TRBV9,13,.,TRBJ1-6
TGCGCCAGCAGCCCAGGGCCCGGGGGGGGCTCAAGCAATCAGCCCCAGCATTTT,CASSPGPGGGSSNQPQHF,.,TRBV4-3,18,.,TRBJ1-5
TGTGCCAGCAACGCCCGCTTGGGGGGTAATCAGCCCCAGCATTTT,CASNARLGGNQPQHF,.,TRBV28,15,.,TRBJ1-5
TGTGCCAGCAGCCTCAATCCCAGGGGCTCTGGAAACACCATATATTTT,CASSLNPRGSGNTIYF,.,TRBV7-2,16,.,TRBJ1-3
TGTGCCAGCAGCGTGAGCGGGCAAGGAAACACCATATATTTT,CASSVSGQGNTIYF,many,TRBV7-9,14,.,TRBJ1-3
TGTGCCAGCAGCCCCCGGACTAGGGAAGAGACCCAGTACTTC,CASSPRTREETQYF,.,TRBV7-3,14,TRBD2,TRBJ2-5
TGTGCCAGCAGCTCGCCCCAAGGGACAGGGAGAACCGGGGAGCTGTTTTTT,CASSSPQGTGRTGELFF,.,TRBV7-3,17,TRBD1,TRBJ2-2
TGTGCCAGCAGCGAGGGGCGGGGGCTCGGTACGCAGTATTTT,CASSEGRGLGTQYF,.,TRBV7-2,14,.,TRBJ2-3
TGTGCCAGCAGCGTTCCAGGACTAGCGGGGGGCCCGAAAGACGGGACCCAGTACTTC,CASSVPGLAGGPKDGTQYF,once,TRBV9,19,TRBD2,TRBJ2-5
TGTGCCAGTAGACCGAGGACAGGAGGCTACGAGCAGTACTTC,CASRPRTGGYEQYF,.,TRBV19,14,TRBD1,TRBJ2-7
TGCGCCAGCAGCGGCACACCGGGACTCCCACATGAGCAGTTCTTC,CASSGTPGLPHEQFF,.,TRBV5-1,15,.,TRBJ2-1
TGTGCCAGCAGTGCTTCCCTGGCCAAAAACATTCAGTACTTC,CASSASLAKNIQYF,.,TRBV6-4,14,.,TRBJ2-4
TGCGCCAGCAGCAGCGGACAGAGCACCGGGGAGCTGTTTTTT,CASSSGQSTGELFF,.,TRBV5-1,14,.,TRBJ2-2
TGCAGTGCTAGACAGGTCTATGGCTACACCTTC,CSARQVYGYTF,.,TRBV20-1,11,.,TRBJ1-2
TGTGCCAGCAGACCACAAAACCCAGATACGCAGTATTTT,CASRPQNPDTQYF,.,TRBV2,13,.,TRBJ2-3
TGTGCCAGCAGTTTATCTTCCAATAGGGGGACGCAGTATTTT,CASSLSSNRGTQYF,.,TRBV27,14,.,TRBJ2-3
TGTGCCAGCAGCGAAGGGACAGGGTCCGGAAACACCATATATTTT,CASSEGTGSGNTIYF,.,TRBV7-6,15,TRBD1,TRBJ1-3
TGTGCCAGCAGCTTAGTCTCAGGTGGACCCCTCCACTTT,CASSLVSGGPLHF,.,TRBV11-3,13,.,TRBJ1-6
TGTGCCACCAGCAGGGGGGACAGGGCGGGGCAGCCCCAGCATTTT,CATSRGDRAGQPQHF,.,TRBV15,15,TRBD1,TRBJ1-5
TGTGCCAGCAGCGGCGGGACAGGGGATAGTCGTGAGCAGTACTTC,CASSGGTGDSREQYF,.,TRBV5-4,15,TRBD1,TRBJ2-7
TGTGCCAGCAGCAAAGCCGGAGGACTAGCGGGGGGCGGATCCTACAATGAGCAGTTCTTC,CASSKAGGLAGGGSYNEQFF,.,TRBV21-1,20,.,TRBJ2-1
TGTGCCAGCAGTCTCACTAGAGAGGAGACCCAGTACTTC,CASSLTREETQYF,.,TRBV12-3/TRBV12-4,13,.,TRBJ2-5
TGTGCCAGCAGCGAGCAGGGGTATAATTCACCCCTCCACTTT,CASSEQGYNSPLHF,.,TRBV6-2/TRBV6-3,14,.,TRBJ1-6
TGTGCCAGCTCACCGCAGCAAACAGAGAACACTGAAGCTTTCTTT,CASSPQQTENTEAFF,few,TRBV18,15,.,TRBJ1-1
TGTGCCAGCTGTGCCAGGGGGAGTAATGAAAAACTGTTTTTT,CASCARGSNEKLFF,.,TRBV28,14,TRBD1,TRBJ1-4
TGCAGCGTTGAGGTTACCAATACAGAAAACACTGAAGCTTTCTTT,CSVEVTNTENTEAFF,once,TRBV29-1,15,.,TRBJ1-1
TGTGCTAGTGGTTTGGAAACAAATCAGCCCCAGCATTTT,CASGLETNQPQHF,.,TRBV12-5,13,.,TRBJ1-5